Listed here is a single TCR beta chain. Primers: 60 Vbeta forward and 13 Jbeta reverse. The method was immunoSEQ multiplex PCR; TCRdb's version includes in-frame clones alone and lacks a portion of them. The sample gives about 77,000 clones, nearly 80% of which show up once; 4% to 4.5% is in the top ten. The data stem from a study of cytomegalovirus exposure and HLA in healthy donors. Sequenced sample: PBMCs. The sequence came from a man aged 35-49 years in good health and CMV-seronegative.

CDR3 in amino acids: CASSVALGANNEQFF. In nucleotides, the CDR3 is TGTGCCAGCAGCGTCGCCCTAGGGGCGAACAATGAGCAGTTCTTC. This chain links TRBV11-1 with TRBJ2-1, with TRBD1 as a possible D gene (5 bases). Germline CDR1 SGHAT, CDR2 FQDESV (reference sequence). The CDR3 runs to 15 residues. Trimming took off 5 bases at V and 5 bases at J, with 16 bases between the two ends.